These T cell receptor beta chains were read from a single sample in a study of CD8+ T cells in alopecia areata. Assay: immunoSEQ multiplex PCR; the TCRdb copy retains only in-frame clones and omits some. The repertoire has 250,000 or so clones, less than 80% of them found once; the top ten carry around 1.2%. Specimen: CD4+ T cells sorted from blood, collected at week 0. Receptors were obtained from a human donor with alopecia areata. Each CDR3 is given with its conserved first and last residue. D genes are given only for firm matches. Not all rows give a size; the values are once, few, many and, for expanded clones, a class.

d_gene,j_gene,abundance,len,v_gene,CDR3aa,CDR3nt
NA,TRBJ1-1,NA,12,TRBV29-1,CSVVQGGAEAFF,TGCAGCGTTGTTCAGGGTGGCGCTGAAGCTTTCTTT
NA,TRBJ1-3,few,15,TRBV30,CAWKFGRLAGNTIYF,TGTGCCTGGAAATTCGGCCGCCTGGCTGGAAACACCATATATTTT
NA,TRBJ2-5,NA,17,TRBV4-1,CASSLVRSTGQQETQYF,TGCGCCAGCAGCCTAGTCCGATCCACAGGGCAGCAAGAGACCCAGTACTTC
NA,TRBJ1-5,NA,14,TRBV6-5,CASTPSGVGQPQHF,TGTGCCAGCACTCCCTCCGGGGTCGGTCAGCCCCAGCATTTT
NA,TRBJ2-7,few,13,TRBV5-1,CASSLDGRYEQYF,TGCGCCAGCAGCTTGGATGGGAGGTACGAGCAGTACTTC
NA,TRBJ1-5,NA,15,TRBV15,CATSRVGGPHQPQHF,TGTGCCACCAGCAGAGTCGGGGGGCCACATCAGCCCCAGCATTTT
TRBD1,TRBJ2-3,NA,15,TRBV7-9,CASSLDPGGEDTQYF,TGTGCCAGCAGCTTAGACCCAGGGGGAGAGGATACGCAGTATTTT
NA,TRBJ1-1,NA,14,TRBV30,CAWSVGSRDTEAFF,TGTGCCTGGAGTGTAGGTAGCAGAGACACTGAAGCTTTCTTT
NA,TRBJ1-2,NA,12,TRBV25-1,CASSMLQAPYTF,TGTGCCAGCAGCATGCTGCAAGCCCCCTACACCTTC
NA,TRBJ1-5,NA,13,TRBV15,CATSLQGSQPQHF,TGTGCCACCAGCTTACAGGGCAGTCAGCCCCAGCATTTT
NA,TRBJ1-1,NA,14,TRBV30,CAWINVWRNTEAFF,TGTGCCTGGATAAACGTATGGAGGAACACTGAAGCTTTCTTT
TRBD1,TRBJ2-2,NA,16,TRBV2,CASSPVDRGNTGELFF,TGTGCCAGCAGCCCTGTAGACAGGGGGAACACCGGGGAGCTGTTTTTT
NA,TRBJ2-5,few,15,TRBV18,CASSPPLTVQETQYF,TGTGCCAGCTCACCACCGTTAACAGTTCAAGAGACCCAGTACTTC
TRBD2,TRBJ2-3,NA,16,TRBV7-2,CASSFLAGGGTDTQYF,TGTGCCAGCAGCTTCCTGGCGGGGGGGGGCACAGATACGCAGTATTTT
NA,TRBJ1-6,NA,11,TRBV30,CAWRKDSPLHF,TGTGCCTGGAGAAAGGATTCACCCCTCCACTTT
TRBD1,TRBJ1-1,once,14,TRBV15,CATSRLQGMREAFF,TGTGCCACCAGCAGATTACAGGGGATGAGGGAAGCTTTCTTT
NA,TRBJ1-2,NA,15,TRBV12-5,CASGLTNRDHYGYTF,TGTGCTAGTGGTTTGACAAACCGGGACCACTATGGCTACACCTTC
NA,TRBJ2-7,NA,11,TRBV29-1,CSVEAGYEQYF,TGCAGCGTTGAAGCCGGCTACGAGCAGTACTTC
NA,TRBJ2-3,NA,12,TRBV29-1,CSANSLTDTQYF,TGCAGCGCAAACAGCCTCACAGATACGCAGTATTTT
TRBD1,TRBJ2-7,NA,14,TRBV29-1,CSVAQRGQGHEQYF,TGCAGCGTCGCGCAGAGGGGACAGGGCCACGAGCAGTACTTC